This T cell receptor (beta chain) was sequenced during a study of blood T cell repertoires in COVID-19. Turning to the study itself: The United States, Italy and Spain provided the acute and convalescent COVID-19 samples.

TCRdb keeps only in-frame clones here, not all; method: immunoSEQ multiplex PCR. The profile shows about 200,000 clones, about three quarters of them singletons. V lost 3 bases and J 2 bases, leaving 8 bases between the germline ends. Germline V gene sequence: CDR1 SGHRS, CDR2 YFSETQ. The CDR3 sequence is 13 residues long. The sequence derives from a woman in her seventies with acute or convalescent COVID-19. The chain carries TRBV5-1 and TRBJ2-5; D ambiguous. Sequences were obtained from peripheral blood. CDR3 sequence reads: CASSYQEQETQYF. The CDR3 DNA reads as TGCGCCAGCAGCTATCAGGAACAAGAGACCCAGTACTTC.